The entry below gives a single T cell receptor beta chain sequence along with its context. Its recognized antigen is unknown. Base quality data are lacking; no much larger clone is found one base away. The sample comes from a study of beta chain features in type 1 diabetes (dated by TCRdb to the late 2010s). Some background on the complete study: Mean age, gender distribution, total cell number and subset yield did not differ between patients and healthy donors. A total of around 110,000,000 sorted cells were examined across all samples, and RNA yield correlated strongly with the number of cells per subset. In the study, TCRB repertoires of sorted circulating CD4+ T cell subsets from recently diagnosed type 1 diabetes patients were compared with those of matched healthy donors. Naive and central memory subsets were obtained from all 28 donors, but regulatory and stem cell-like memory subsets were isolated from only 8 patients and about eight healthy donors. Overall results and qualifications from the work: PCR might favor shorter templates, but patient and control samples were amplified and corrected together, so any skew would affect both groups equally. Because the HLA sub-analyses included only small numbers of individuals, any influence of HLA type on TCRB rearrangement was left unresolved. In all four CD4+ subsets, TCRB CDR3 length was moderately but significantly shorter in type 1 diabetes patients. Naive, central memory and regulatory TCRB repertoires appeared to be more alike among patients than among healthy donors. Because cDNA was sequenced instead of genomic DNA, activated cells with high expression could be over-represented, although the groups did not differ in activation or CD3 levels. At VDJ recombination sites, type 1 diabetes patients had fewer insertions and more deleted nucleotides, which implies abnormalities in thymic rearrangement.

From each donor, a single peripheral blood sample of roughly 0.11 L on average was drawn into heparinised tubes. A BD FACSAria II was used to sort naive, central memory, regulatory and stem cell-like memory CD4+ T cells with a panel that included CD45RO, CCR7, CD25, CD127, CD95 and CD27. Purity was above 95% for every sorted population. PBMCs were isolated immediately by Lymphoprep density gradient centrifugation and stained directly without culture. So that batch effects would be minimized, each experiment stained and sorted samples in pairs, pairing one healthy donor with one patient. V is pruned by 2 bases and J by 2 bases, leaving 9 bases of the junction without a gene match. The CDR3, cysteine through phenylalanine, is 16 amino acids long. Only CDR3 DNA remains: 48 bases, in frame from the first base. The germline V gene provides CDR1 LGHNA and CDR2 YSLEER. The High Capacity cDNA Reverse Transcription Kit was used to reverse transcribe all of the isolated RNA, meaning that expressed TCRB transcripts were what got sequenced. Deep immunoSEQ sequencing was applied to naive, central memory and regulatory T cell samples, giving an average of approximately 3.8 million total reads per sample. Sorted cells were lysed in RLT buffer, and RNA was extracted using DNase-treated RNeasy Micro or Mini kits according to cell number. Each cell subset was processed separately to prevent cross-contamination, with patient and healthy donor samples processed together. The immunoSEQ multiplex PCR was used to amplify TCRB sequences from cDNA, yielding 87-bp fragments that span the CDR3 region. The amplicons were sequenced using the Illumina HiSeq platform. Turning to the authors' computational methods: PCR bias was corrected computationally using synthetic template baselines, and reads within Hamming distance 2 were collapsed, with unmergeable singletons discarded. Reads were aligned against IMGT so that V, D and J genes, CDR3 length and insertions or deletions at six rearrangement sites could be assigned. Clonotype counts were normalized to sorted cell number within each subset before computing true diversity and Gini coefficients with the tcR R package. The overlap coefficient, calculated on TCRB nucleotide sequences, was used to quantify repertoire sharing. Out-of-frame TCRB sequences from naive cells were analyzed as a proxy for the pre-selection repertoire. TCRdb re-hosts the immuneACCESS table, in-frame sequences only. Its copies lack some clones; in the studies checked, an unresolved V gene accounts for under half of them, and the cause for the rest is not known. The V and J calls and clone size come from that table; D and trimming were worked out from the DNA. Here the sample has roughly 610,000 clones; about 14% occur a single time. About 0.086% of the sample lies in the top ten.

This sequence uses TRBV4-3 and TRBJ2-7; a stretch of 7 junction bases matches TRBD1. Sequenced: naive CD4+ T cells from blood. The sample's cell subset or site label is to be understood as: true naive CD4+ T cells. This sequence was found in a young man in good health. The DNA sequence follows: TGCGCCAGCAGCCAAAGTCCGAGACAGGGAACCTACGAGCAGTACTTC. Translated, it gives CASSQSPRQGTYEQYF.